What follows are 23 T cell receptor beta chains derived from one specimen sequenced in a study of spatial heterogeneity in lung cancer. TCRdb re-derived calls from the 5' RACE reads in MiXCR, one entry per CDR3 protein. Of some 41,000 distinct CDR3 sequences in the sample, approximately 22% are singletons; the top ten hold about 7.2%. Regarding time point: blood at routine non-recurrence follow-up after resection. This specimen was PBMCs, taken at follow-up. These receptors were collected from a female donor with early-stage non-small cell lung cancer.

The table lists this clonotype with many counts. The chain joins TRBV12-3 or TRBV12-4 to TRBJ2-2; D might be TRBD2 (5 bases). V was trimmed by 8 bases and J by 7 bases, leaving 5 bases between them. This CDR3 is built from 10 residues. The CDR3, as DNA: TGTGCCAGCGCGGGCGGGGAGCTGTTTTTT. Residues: CASAGGELFF.

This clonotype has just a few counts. The CDR3, as DNA: TGTGCCAGCAGCTATACACTAGCGGGTGAGCAGTTCTTC. Encoded protein: CASSYTLAGEQFF. The J gene is TRBJ2-1, the V gene TRBV12-3 or TRBV12-4; 9 bases line up with TRBD2. V dropped 6 bases and J dropped 9; count of bases not matched to a gene: 6. This CDR3 contains 13 residues.

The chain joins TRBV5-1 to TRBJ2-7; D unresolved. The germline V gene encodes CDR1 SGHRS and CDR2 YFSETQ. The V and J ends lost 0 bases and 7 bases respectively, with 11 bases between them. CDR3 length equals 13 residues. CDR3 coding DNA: TGCGCCAGCAGCTTGGCCACAGTCGGGGAGCAGTACTTC. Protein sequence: CASSLATVGEQYF.

CDR3 sequence: CASSPGRGLKGTEAFF. CDR3 nucleotide sequence: TGTGCCAGCAGCCCAGGGCGGGGTTTGAAGGGCACTGAAGCTTTCTTT. The chain has TRBV7-9 and TRBJ1-1; tentatively, D is TRBD1 (5 bases). The CDR3 spans 16 residues. The ends were cut back, 5 bases at V and 4 bases at J, with 20 bases in the middle. Germline lookup yields CDR1 SEHNR and CDR2 FQNEAQ (reference sequence).

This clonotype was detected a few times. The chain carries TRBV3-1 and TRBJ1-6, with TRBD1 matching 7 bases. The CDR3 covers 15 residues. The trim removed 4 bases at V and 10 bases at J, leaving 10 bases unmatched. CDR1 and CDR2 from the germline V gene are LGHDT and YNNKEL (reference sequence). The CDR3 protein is CASSPFTGAGSPLHF. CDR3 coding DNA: TGTGCCAGCAGCCCCTTTACAGGGGCTGGGTCACCCCTCCACTTT.

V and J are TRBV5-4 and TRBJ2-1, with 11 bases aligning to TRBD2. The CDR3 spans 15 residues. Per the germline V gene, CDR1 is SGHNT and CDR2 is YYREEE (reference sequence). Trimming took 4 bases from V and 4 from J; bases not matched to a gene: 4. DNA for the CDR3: TGTGCCAGCAGCCGACTAGCGGGGTTATACAATGAGCAGTTCTTC. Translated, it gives CASSRLAGLYNEQFF.

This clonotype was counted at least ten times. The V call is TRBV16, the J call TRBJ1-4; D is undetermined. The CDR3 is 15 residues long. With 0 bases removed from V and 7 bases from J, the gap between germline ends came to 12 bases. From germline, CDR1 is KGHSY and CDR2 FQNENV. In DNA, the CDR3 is TGTGCCAGCAGCCAATCGTCGTCCGGGAGTGAAAAACTGTTTTTT. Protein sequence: CASSQSSSGSEKLFF.

The CDR3 loop is CASSETSGRMAGELFF. The CDR3, as DNA: TGTGCCAGCAGCGAGACTAGCGGGAGGATGGCCGGGGAGCTGTTTTTT. This rearrangement joins TRBV9 to TRBJ2-2; 13 nucleotides match TRBD2. Germline V lookup: CDR1 SGDLS, CDR2 YYNGEE. The J segment lost 6 bases and the V segment lost 3 bases, leaving 5 bases of the junction unmatched. This CDR3 has 16 residues.

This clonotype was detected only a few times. The CDR3 loop reads CASSQGSPPYNEQFF. The CDR3 nucleotides are TGTGCCAGCAGCCAGGGGTCACCCCCCTACAATGAGCAGTTCTTC. The chain is built from TRBV7-9 and TRBJ2-1; D possibly corresponds to TRBD1 (6 bases). V dropped 5 bases and J dropped 2 bases, with 13 bases sitting between them. CDR3 length: 15 residues. The germline gives CDR1 SEHNR, CDR2 FQNEAQ (reference sequence).

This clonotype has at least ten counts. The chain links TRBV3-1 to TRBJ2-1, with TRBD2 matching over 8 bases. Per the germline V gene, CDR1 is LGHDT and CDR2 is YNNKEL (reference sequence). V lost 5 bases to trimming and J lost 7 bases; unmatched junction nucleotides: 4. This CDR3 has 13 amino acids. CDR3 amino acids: CASSIGGGNEQFF. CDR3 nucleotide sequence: TGTGCCAGCAGCATCGGCGGGGGGAATGAGCAGTTCTTC.

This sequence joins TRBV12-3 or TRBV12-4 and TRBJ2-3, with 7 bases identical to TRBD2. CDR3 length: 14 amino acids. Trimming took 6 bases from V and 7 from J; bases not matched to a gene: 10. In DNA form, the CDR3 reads TGTGCCAGCAGCCCAAGCGGGATCGGGAATACGCAGTATTTT. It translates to CASSPSGIGNTQYF.

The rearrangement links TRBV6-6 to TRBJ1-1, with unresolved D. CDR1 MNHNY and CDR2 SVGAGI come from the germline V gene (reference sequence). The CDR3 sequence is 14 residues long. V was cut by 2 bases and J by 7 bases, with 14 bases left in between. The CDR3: CASSYKVRTREAFF. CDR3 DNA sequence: TGTGCCAGCAGTTACAAGGTTCGAACGCGTGAAGCTTTCTTT.

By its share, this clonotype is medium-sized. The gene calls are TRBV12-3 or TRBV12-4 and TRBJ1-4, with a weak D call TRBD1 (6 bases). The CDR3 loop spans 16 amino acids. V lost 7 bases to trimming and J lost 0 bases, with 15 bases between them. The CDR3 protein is CASTLSRQATNEKLFF. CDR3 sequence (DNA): TGTGCCAGCACTCTCTCCAGACAGGCAACTAATGAAAAACTGTTTTTT.

CDR3 DNA: TGTGCCAGCAGATCGGGCCTCTCGGCGGGTGGCTACACCTTC. The encoded protein is CASRSGLSAGGYTF. J is TRBJ1-2 and V is TRBV12-3 or TRBV12-4; D gene ambiguous. This CDR3 comprises 14 residues. Trimming stripped 6 bases from V and 7 bases from J, with 18 bases between.

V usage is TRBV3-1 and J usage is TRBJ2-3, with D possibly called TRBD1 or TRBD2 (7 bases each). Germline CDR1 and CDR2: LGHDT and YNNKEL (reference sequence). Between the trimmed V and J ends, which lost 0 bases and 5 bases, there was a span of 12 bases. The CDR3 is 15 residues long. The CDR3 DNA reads TGTGCCAGCAGCCAAGATGGGAGGGGGCAAGATACGCAGTATTTT. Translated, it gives CASSQDGRGQDTQYF.

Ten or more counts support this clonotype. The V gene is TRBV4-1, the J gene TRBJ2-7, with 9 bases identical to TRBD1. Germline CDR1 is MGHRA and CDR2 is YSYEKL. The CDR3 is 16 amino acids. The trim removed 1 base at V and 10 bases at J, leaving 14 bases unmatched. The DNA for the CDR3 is TGCGCCAGCAGCCAAGCCGGGTTCGGGGGACAGGGAACCCAGTACGTC. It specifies CASSQAGFGGQGTQYV.

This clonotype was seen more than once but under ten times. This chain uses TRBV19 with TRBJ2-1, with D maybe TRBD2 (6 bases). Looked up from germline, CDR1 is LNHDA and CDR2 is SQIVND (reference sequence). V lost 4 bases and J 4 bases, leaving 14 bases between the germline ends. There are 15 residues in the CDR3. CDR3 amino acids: CASSNRDSGYNEQFF. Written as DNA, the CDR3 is TGTGCCAGTAGTAACCGGGACTCCGGGTACAATGAGCAGTTCTTC.

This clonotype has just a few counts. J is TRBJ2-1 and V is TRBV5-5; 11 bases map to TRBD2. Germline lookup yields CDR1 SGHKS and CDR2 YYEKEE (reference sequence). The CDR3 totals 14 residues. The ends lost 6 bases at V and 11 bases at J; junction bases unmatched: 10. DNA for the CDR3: TGTGCCAGCATCGGAATAACTAGCGGGGGTAAGCAGTTCTTC. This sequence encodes CASIGITSGGKQFF.

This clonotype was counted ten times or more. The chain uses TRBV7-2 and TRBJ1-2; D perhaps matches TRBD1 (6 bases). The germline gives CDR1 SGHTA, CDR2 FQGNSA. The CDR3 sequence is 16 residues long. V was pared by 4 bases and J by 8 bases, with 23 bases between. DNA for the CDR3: TGTGCCAGCAGCTATGCACAGGGCTGGGAGCTTGGGGGCTACACCTTC. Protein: CASSYAQGWELGGYTF.

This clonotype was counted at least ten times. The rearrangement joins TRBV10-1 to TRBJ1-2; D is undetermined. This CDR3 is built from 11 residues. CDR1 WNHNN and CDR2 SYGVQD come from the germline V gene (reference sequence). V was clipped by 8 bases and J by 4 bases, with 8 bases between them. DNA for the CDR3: TGCGCCAGCCCAACTTTCTATGGCTACACCTTC. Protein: CASPTFYGYTF.

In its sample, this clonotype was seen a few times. CDR3 bases: TGTGCCAGCAGCGTAAATCTGGGACTAGCGGGAGGCGAGCAGTACTTC. Translated: CASSVNLGLAGGEQYF. The genes are TRBV9 and TRBJ2-7, with 15 nucleotides matching TRBD2. With 1 base clipped from V and 6 bases from J, the junction kept 5 bases outside the gene matches. Germline assignment: CDR1 SGDLS and CDR2 YYNGEE. The CDR3 has 16 residues.

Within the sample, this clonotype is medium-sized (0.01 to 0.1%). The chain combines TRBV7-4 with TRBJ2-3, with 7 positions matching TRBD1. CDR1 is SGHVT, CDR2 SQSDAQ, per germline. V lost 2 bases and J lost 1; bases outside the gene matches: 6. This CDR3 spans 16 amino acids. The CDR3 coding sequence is TGTGCCAGCAGCTTAAGGGGACAGATGCGCACAGATACGCAGTATTTT. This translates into CASSLRGQMRTDTQYF.

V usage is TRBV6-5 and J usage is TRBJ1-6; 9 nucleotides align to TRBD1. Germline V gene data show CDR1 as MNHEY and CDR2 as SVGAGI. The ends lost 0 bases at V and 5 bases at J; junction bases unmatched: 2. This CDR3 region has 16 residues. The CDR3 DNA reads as TGTGCCAGCAGTTACTCGACAGGGGGGGATAATTCACCCCTCCACTTT. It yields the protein CASSYSTGGDNSPLHF.